This TCR beta chain appears in the sequencing data of a study of beta chain features in type 1 diabetes. Study findings and constraints: Type 1 diabetes patients had TCRB CDR3s that were shorter (moderately but significantly so) in all four CD4+ subsets.

Germline loops: CDR1 SQVTM, CDR2 ANQGSEA. The CDR3 spans 13 residues. Trimming took off 4 bases at V and 4 bases at J, with 13 bases between the two ends. The whole isolated RNA underwent reverse transcription, so sequencing captured expressed TCRB transcripts. The table came from immunoSEQ multiplex PCR; TCRdb's copy has only in-frame clones and leaves some out. The sample lists approximately 250,000 clones, around 24% occurring once. Comment on this clone: Its matching antigen is unknown.

This receptor was obtained from a woman aged 30 to 39 with type 1 diabetes. Sequencing input: naive CD4+ T cells from blood. The gene calls are TRBV29-1 and TRBJ1-1; perhaps TRBD1 as D (5 bases). CDR3 sequence (DNA): TGCAGCGTTGGTTGGAGGGGAGGCACTGAAGCTTTCTTT. Protein: CSVGWRGGTEAFF.